The rows below give T cell receptor beta chains drawn from one sample of a study of blood T cells in healthy people across ages. TCRdb re-called the 5' RACE reads through MiXCR, storing one row per CDR3 protein. The sample lists about 780,000 distinct CDR3 sequences; approximately 65% were seen once. Sequencing used blood. The receptors were sampled from a man aged 25-45 years in good health. CDR3s include the opening cysteine and the closing phenylalanine or tryptophan. D genes are given only for firm matches. Some rows mark clone size as missing; the rest say once, few, many or name a class of expanded clone.

v_gene,abundance,d_gene,j_gene,CDR3aa,CDR3nt
TRBV5-4,-,TRBD1,TRBJ2-3,CASSPDRGLVDTQYF,TGTGCCAGCAGTCCGGACAGGGGGCTTGTAGATACGCAGTATTTT
TRBV5-1,-,-,TRBJ1-2,CASSSPRGDYGYTF,TGCGCCAGCAGCTCCCCCAGGGGTGACTATGGCTACACCTTC
TRBV28,once,-,TRBJ2-5,CASSAGQMQETQYF,TGTGCCAGCAGTGCGGGACAGATGCAAGAGACCCAGTACTTC
TRBV20-1,-,-,TRBJ2-5,CSAQDNQETQYF,TGCAGTGCCCAGGACAACCAAGAGACCCAGTACTTC
TRBV7-2,-,-,TRBJ2-1,CASSLATARGSYNEQFF,TGTGCCAGCAGCTTAGCCACAGCCCGAGGCTCCTACAATGAGCAGTTCTTC
TRBV7-9,-,-,TRBJ2-6,CASSSDRTGANVLTF,TGTGCCAGCAGCTCGGACCGTACTGGGGCCAACGTCCTGACTTTC
TRBV5-1,few,TRBD1,TRBJ1-2,CASGPGTGDYGYTF,TGCGCCAGCGGACCCGGGACAGGGGACTATGGCTACACCTTC
TRBV29-1,-,TRBD2,TRBJ2-7,CSVEMVAGAYEQYF,TGCAGCGTTGAAATGGTAGCGGGAGCCTACGAGCAGTACTTC
TRBV29-1,many,-,TRBJ2-7,CSVEGTSTYEQYF,TGCAGCGTAGAGGGGACTTCAACCTACGAGCAGTACTTC
TRBV4-3,-,TRBD1,TRBJ2-1,CASSRRTGPPLGEQFF,TGCGCCAGCAGCCGGCGGACAGGCCCCCCTCTAGGTGAGCAGTTCTTC
TRBV7-3,-,TRBD1,TRBJ2-1,CASSSGTGPTNEQFF,TGTGCCAGCAGCTCTGGGACAGGCCCTACCAATGAGCAGTTCTTC
TRBV7-2,-,-,TRBJ2-5,CASSLALSPETQYF,TGTGCCAGCAGCTTAGCGCTGTCTCCGGAGACCCAGTACTTC
TRBV6-2/TRBV6-3,-,-,TRBJ1-6,CASSYRYSPLHF,TGTGCCAGCAGTTACAGGTATTCACCCCTCCACTTT
TRBV7-2,-,-,TRBJ2-7,CASSLDGKSSYEQYF,TGTGCCAGCAGCTTAGACGGGAAAAGCTCCTACGAGCAGTACTTC
TRBV7-8,-,-,TRBJ1-1,CASSTKTNTEAFF,TGTGCCAGCAGCACCAAGACGAACACTGAAGCTTTCTTT
TRBV7-2,-,TRBD1,TRBJ1-2,CASSLQPGQGEYGYTF,TGTGCCAGCAGCTTACAACCGGGACAGGGGGAATATGGCTACACCTTC
TRBV19,once,-,TRBJ1-2,CASSKGTLDYGYTF,TGTGCCAGTAGTAAGGGCACCCTTGACTATGGCTACACCTTC
TRBV7-3,few,-,TRBJ1-5,CARGGDQPQHF,TGTGCCAGGGGTGGTGATCAGCCCCAGCATTTT
TRBV28,-,-,TRBJ2-4,CASRAGGGSNIQYF,TGTGCCAGCAGGGCCGGCGGGGGCTCAAACATTCAGTACTTC
TRBV4-3,-,-,TRBJ2-1,CASSQGVPANEQFF,TGCGCCAGCAGCCAAGGGGTGCCCGCAAATGAGCAGTTCTTC
TRBV4-3,few,TRBD1,TRBJ2-4,CASSPAGQGTIQYF,TGCGCCAGCAGCCCCGCCGGACAGGGGACCATTCAGTACTTC
TRBV5-1,few,-,TRBJ2-5,CASSLFGDETQYF,TGCGCCAGCAGCTTGTTCGGGGACGAGACCCAGTACTTC
TRBV2,-,-,TRBJ1-5,CASRINQPRHF,TGTGCCAGCAGGATTAATCAGCCCCGGCATTTT
TRBV7-2,-,TRBD1,TRBJ2-3,CASSSSGGADTQYF,TGTGCCAGCAGTTCCTCAGGGGGCGCAGATACGCAGTATTTT
TRBV20-1,-,-,TRBJ2-3,CSARDQGGATDTQYF,TGCAGTGCTAGAGATCAAGGCGGGGCCACAGATACGCAGTATTTT
TRBV20-1,-,-,TRBJ1-2,CSAIPSGVLTGYTF,TGCAGTGCTATCCCCTCTGGGGTGTTGACGGGCTACACCTTC
TRBV7-9,-,TRBD2,TRBJ2-3,CASSLTHTGTSLTDTQYF,TGTGCCAGCAGCTTAACTCATACCGGGACTAGCCTGACAGATACGCAGTATTTT
TRBV7-9,few,-,TRBJ2-3,CASRANRATGTDTQYF,TGTGCCAGCAGGGCGAACAGGGCCACAGGCACAGATACGCAGTATTTT
TRBV18,-,-,TRBJ2-3,CASSPRVRDTQYF,TGTGCCAGCTCACCACGCGTCCGGGATACGCAGTATTTT
TRBV6-2/TRBV6-3,-,-,TRBJ1-2,CASSDLPYGGYTF,TGTGCCAGCAGTGACTTACCTTACGGAGGCTACACCTTC
TRBV7-8,-,-,TRBJ2-7,CASGEDNFYEQYF,TGTGCCAGCGGGGAGGACAATTTCTACGAGCAGTACTTC
TRBV7-3,-,-,TRBJ2-3,CASSSPGGTDTQYF,TGTGCCAGCAGCTCCCCTGGGGGCACAGATACGCAGTATTTT
TRBV5-1,-,-,TRBJ2-7,CASSVEGRAHEQYF,TGCGCCAGCAGTGTTGAGGGTAGGGCCCACGAGCAGTACTTC
TRBV20-1,-,-,TRBJ2-7,CSAQTGNEQYF,TGCAGTGCCCAAACAGGGAACGAGCAGTACTTC
TRBV10-3,few,-,TRBJ2-7,CAISESRVNEQYF,TGTGCCATCAGTGAGTCCAGGGTGAACGAGCAGTACTTC
TRBV4-3,few,TRBD2,TRBJ2-3,CASSQDPGGTHTQYF,TGCGCCAGCAGCCAAGATCCCGGGGGGACGCATACGCAGTATTTT
TRBV28,-,TRBD1,TRBJ1-6,CASSFVVTGASSYNSPLHF,TGTGCCAGCAGTTTCGTGGTGACAGGGGCCAGCTCCTATAATTCACCCCTCCACTTT
TRBV20-1,-,-,TRBJ2-7,CSAPEETGFSYEQYF,TGCAGCGCTCCTGAAGAGACGGGATTCTCCTACGAGCAGTACTTC
TRBV20-1,few,-,TRBJ2-7,CSARDGGTGEQYF,TGCAGTGCTAGAGATGGGGGCACGGGAGAGCAGTACTTC
TRBV27,-,TRBD2,TRBJ2-1,CASSPRGLAGRYNEQFF,TGTGCCAGCAGTCCACGCGGACTAGCGGGGCGATACAATGAGCAGTTCTTC
TRBV5-1,-,-,TRBJ2-1,CASSSDSTSSYNEQFF,TGCGCCAGCAGCTCGGACAGTACGAGCTCCTACAATGAGCAGTTCTTC